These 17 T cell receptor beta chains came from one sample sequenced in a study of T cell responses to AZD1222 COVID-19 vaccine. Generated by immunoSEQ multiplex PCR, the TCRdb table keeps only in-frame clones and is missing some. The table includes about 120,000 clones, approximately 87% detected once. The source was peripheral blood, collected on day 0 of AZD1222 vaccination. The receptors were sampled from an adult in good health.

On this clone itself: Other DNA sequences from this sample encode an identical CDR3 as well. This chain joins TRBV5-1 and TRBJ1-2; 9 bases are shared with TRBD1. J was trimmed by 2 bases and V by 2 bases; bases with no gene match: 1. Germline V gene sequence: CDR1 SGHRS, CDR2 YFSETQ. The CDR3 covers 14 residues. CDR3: CASSLDRGNYGYTF. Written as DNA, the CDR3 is TGCGCCAGCAGCTTAGACAGGGGGAACTATGGCTACACCTTC.

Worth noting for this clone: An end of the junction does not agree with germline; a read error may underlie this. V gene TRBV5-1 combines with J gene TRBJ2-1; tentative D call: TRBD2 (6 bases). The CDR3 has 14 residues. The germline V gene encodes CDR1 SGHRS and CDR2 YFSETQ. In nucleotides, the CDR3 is TGCGCCACCCAAGGACTACCCTCGGACAAGGAGCAGTTCTTC. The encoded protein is CATQGLPSDKEQFF.

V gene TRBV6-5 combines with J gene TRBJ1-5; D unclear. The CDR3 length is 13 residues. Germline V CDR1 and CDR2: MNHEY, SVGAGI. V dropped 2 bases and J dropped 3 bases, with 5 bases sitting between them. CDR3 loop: CASSYRANQPQHF. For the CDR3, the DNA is TGTGCCAGCAGTTACAGGGCCAATCAGCCCCAGCATTTT.

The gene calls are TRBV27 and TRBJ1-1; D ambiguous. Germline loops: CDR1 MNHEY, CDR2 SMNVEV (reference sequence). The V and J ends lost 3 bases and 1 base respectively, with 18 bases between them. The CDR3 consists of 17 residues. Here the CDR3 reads CASSFSVLPEPNTEAFF. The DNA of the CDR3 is TGTGCCAGCAGTTTTAGCGTCCTCCCGGAGCCGAACACTGAAGCTTTCTTT.

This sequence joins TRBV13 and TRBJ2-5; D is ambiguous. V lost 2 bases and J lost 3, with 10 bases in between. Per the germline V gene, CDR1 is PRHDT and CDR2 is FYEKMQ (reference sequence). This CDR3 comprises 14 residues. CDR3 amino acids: CASSLTLSKETQYF. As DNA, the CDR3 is TGTGCCAGCAGCTTAACACTCTCAAAAGAGACCCAGTACTTC.

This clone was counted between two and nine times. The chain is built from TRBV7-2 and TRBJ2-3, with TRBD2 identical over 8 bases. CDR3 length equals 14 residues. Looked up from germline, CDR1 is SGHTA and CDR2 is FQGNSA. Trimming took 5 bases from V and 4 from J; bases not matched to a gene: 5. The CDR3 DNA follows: TGTGCCAGCAGCCAGGGACTAGTCCCAGATACGCAGTATTTT. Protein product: CASSQGLVPDTQYF.

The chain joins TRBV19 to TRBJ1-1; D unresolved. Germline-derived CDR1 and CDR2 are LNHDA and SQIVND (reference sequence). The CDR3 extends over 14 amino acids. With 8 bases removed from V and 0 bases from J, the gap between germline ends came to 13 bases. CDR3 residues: CASYDTDMNTEAFF. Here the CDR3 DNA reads TGTGCCAGTTACGACACAGACATGAACACTGAAGCTTTCTTT.

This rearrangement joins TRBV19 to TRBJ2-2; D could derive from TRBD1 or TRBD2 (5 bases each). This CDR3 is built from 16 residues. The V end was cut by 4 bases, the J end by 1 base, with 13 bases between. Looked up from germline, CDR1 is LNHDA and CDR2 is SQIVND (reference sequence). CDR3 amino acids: CASSKSGTLNTGELFF. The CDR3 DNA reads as TGTGCCAGTAGTAAGTCAGGGACCCTGAACACCGGGGAGCTGTTTTTT.

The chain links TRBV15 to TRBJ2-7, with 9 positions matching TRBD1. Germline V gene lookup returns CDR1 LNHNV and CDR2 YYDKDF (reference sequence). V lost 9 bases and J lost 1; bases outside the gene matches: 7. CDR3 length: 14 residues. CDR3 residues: CATGQGHISYEQYF. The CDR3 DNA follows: TGTGCCACGGGACAGGGTCACATTTCCTACGAGCAGTACTTC.

CDR3 region: CASRREGDIQPQHF. DNA of the CDR3: TGTGCCAGCAGGAGGGAAGGGGACATCCAGCCCCAGCATTTT. The J gene is TRBJ1-5, the V gene TRBV6-5; D might be TRBD1 (6 bases). Trimming removed 6 bases from V and 7 bases from J, with 16 bases in between. The CDR3 contains 14 residues. The germline V gene has CDR1 MNHEY and CDR2 SVGAGI.

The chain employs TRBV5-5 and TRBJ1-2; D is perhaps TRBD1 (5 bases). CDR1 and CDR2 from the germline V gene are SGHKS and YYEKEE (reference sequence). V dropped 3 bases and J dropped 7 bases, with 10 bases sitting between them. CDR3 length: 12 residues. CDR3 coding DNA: TGTGCCAGCAGCTGGGGGGAAGCTGGCTACACCTTC. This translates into CASSWGEAGYTF.

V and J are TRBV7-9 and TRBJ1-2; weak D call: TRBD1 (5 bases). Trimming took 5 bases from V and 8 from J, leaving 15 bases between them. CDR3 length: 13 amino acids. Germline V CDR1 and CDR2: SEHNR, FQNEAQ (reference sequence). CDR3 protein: CASSPQGRDGYTF. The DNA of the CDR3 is TGTGCCAGCAGCCCGCAGGGCAGGGACGGCTACACCTTC. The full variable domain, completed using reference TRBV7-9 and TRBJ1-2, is DTGVSQNPRHKITKRGQNVTFRCDPISEHNRLYWYRQTLGQGPEFLTYFQNEAQLEKSRLLSDRFSAERPKGSFSTLEIQRTEQGDSAMYLCASSPQGRDGYTFGSGTRLTVV.

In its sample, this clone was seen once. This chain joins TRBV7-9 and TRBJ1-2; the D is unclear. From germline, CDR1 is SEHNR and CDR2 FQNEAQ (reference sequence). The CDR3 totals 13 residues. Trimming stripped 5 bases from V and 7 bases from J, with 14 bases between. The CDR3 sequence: CASSPAFLRGYTF. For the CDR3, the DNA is TGTGCCAGCAGCCCGGCGTTTTTGCGTGGCTACACCTTC.

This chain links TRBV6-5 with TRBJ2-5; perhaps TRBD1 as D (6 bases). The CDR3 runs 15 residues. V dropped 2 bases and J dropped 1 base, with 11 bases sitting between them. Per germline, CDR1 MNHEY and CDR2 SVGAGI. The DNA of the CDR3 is TGTGCCAGCAGTTACCAAGGGACAAGCCAAGAGACCCAGTACTTC. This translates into CASSYQGTSQETQYF.

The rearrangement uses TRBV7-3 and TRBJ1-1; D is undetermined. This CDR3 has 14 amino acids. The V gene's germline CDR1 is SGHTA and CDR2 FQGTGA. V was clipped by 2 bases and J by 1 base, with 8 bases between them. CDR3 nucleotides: TGTGCCAGCAGCTTAGGTAGGGAGAACACTGAAGCTTTCTTT. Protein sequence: CASSLGRENTEAFF.

CDR3 in DNA: TGCAGCGTTGAAGTGGGACTTCGAGGCCGCACAGATACGCAGTATTTT. Its translation is CSVEVGLRGRTDTQYF. This rearrangement joins TRBV29-1 to TRBJ2-3, with D maybe TRBD2 (6 bases). Trimming left V 1 base short and J 1 base short, with 15 bases between. Germline V CDR1 and CDR2: SQVTM, ANQGSEA. The CDR3 consists of 16 residues.

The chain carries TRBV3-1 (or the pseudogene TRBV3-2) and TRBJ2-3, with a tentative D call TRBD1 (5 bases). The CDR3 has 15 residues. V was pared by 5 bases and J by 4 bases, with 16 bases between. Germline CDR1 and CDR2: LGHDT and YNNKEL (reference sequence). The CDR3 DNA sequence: TGTGCCAGCAGCACGACAGCGCTTTTCGCAGATACGCAGTATTTT. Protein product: CASSTTALFADTQYF.